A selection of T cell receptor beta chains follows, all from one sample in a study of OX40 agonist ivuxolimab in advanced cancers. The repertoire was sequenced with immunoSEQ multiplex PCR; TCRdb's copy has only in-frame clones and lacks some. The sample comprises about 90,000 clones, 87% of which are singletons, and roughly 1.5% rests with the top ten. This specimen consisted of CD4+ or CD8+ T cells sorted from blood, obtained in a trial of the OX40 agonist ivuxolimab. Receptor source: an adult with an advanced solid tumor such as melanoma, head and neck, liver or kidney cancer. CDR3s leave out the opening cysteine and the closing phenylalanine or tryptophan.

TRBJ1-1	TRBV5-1	ASSRFGTGVNTEAF
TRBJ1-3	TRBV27	ASRQPGSGNTIY
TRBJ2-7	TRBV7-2	ASSLAGPSTNYYEQY
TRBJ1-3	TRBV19	ASSIVGIAGNTIY
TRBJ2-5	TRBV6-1	ASRPAIQETQY
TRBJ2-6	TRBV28	ASRGSGGVFGANVLT
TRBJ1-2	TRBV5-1	ASSTGQGSNYGYT
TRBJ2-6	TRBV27	ASSLYGPGSGANVLT
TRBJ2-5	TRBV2	ASSERGLYQETQY
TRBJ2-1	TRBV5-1	ASSSGRVSYNEQF